The next 21 T cell receptor beta chains were all read from a single sample in a study of CD8+CD57+ T cells in acquired aplastic anemia. Profiling that covered TCR beta VDJ and CDR3 relied on genomic DNA as its template. TCRdb processed the reads anew with MiXCR; each CDR3 protein has one entry. The sample carries 310,000 or so distinct CDR3 sequences, roughly 53% recorded once. It was patients with CD8+CD57+ cell expansion by flow cytometry who were chosen for sequencing. The sequenced material came from sorted CD4+, CD8+, or CD8+CD57+ T cells (not recorded which) from PBMCs. These receptor sequences come from a human donor with aplastic anemia.

This chain links TRBV10-3 with TRBJ2-3; the D is unclear. V lost 6 bases, J lost 2 bases, and 9 bases lay in between. Germline loops: CDR1 ENHRY, CDR2 SYGVKD. This CDR3 is built from 13 residues. This chain's CDR3 is CAISVRNTDTQYF. CDR3 nucleotide sequence: TGTGCCATCAGCGTGAGGAACACAGATACGCAGTATTTT.

This clonotype showed up just once. The chain links TRBV28 to TRBJ2-7, with TRBD2 identical over 11 bases. Germline CDR1 MDHEN, CDR2 SYDVKM. The CDR3 consists of 14 residues. V was pared by 6 bases and J by 2 bases, with 3 bases of the junction left unmatched. CDR3 coding DNA: TGTGCCAGCAGGACTAGCGGGGCGCCCTACGAGCAGTACTTC. Translated: CASRTSGAPYEQYF.

V is TRBV29-1 and J is TRBJ1-1; no clear D. Trimming took 6 bases from V and 6 from J, leaving 14 bases between them. The germline V gene has CDR1 SQVTM and CDR2 ANQGSEA. This CDR3 is 12 amino acids long. The chain's CDR3 is CSVLDGFSEAFF. CDR3 DNA sequence: TGCAGCGTACTGGACGGCTTTTCTGAAGCTTTCTTT.

This chain uses TRBV7-9 with TRBJ2-7; D unresolved. Germline CDR1 is SEHNR and CDR2 is FQNEAQ (reference sequence). The CDR3 length is 12 residues. Trimming took off 3 bases at V and 6 bases at J, with 9 bases between the two ends. DNA of the CDR3: TGTGCCAGCAGCTTGCAAGGCGTCGAGCAGTACTTC. It yields the protein CASSLQGVEQYF.

The table lists this clonotype with a few counts. This rearrangement joins TRBV2 to TRBJ1-2; TRBD1 aligns across 7 bases. The CDR3 sequence is 15 residues long. Germline V lookup: CDR1 SNHLY, CDR2 FYNNEI. Trimming took 0 bases from V and 8 from J; bases not matched to a gene: 9. The CDR3 spells CASSEARDREGGYTF. CDR3 DNA sequence: TGTGCCAGCAGTGAAGCGAGAGACAGGGAAGGCGGCTACACCTTC.

This clonotype was counted once. CDR3 nucleotides: TGTGCCATCAGTGAGTCTCCCCTGACTAGCGGAGGCACAGATACGCAGTATTTT. Its protein product is CAISESPLTSGGTDTQYF. V gene TRBV10-3 combines with J gene TRBJ2-3; 9 bases fit TRBD2. CDR1 ENHRY and CDR2 SYGVKD come from the germline V gene. With 0 bases clipped from V and 1 base from J, the junction kept 8 bases outside the gene matches. CDR3 length: 18 residues.

The rearrangement joins TRBV12-3 or TRBV12-4 to TRBJ2-6; 7 nucleotides match TRBD1. J lost 4 bases, V lost 3 bases, and 6 bases had no gene match. This CDR3 has 16 residues. CDR3 sequence: CASSFQTGTGANVLTF. CDR3 in DNA: TGTGCCAGCAGTTTTCAGACAGGGACCGGGGCCAACGTCCTGACTTTC.

The chain links TRBV9 to TRBJ1-6; no definite D call. The germline V and J ends were trimmed by 4 bases and 5 bases, with 13 bases remaining between them. CDR1 is SGDLS, CDR2 YYNGEE, per germline. The CDR3 consists of 15 residues. For the CDR3, the DNA is TGTGCCAGCAGCTACGGGCGAGGTGATAATTCACCCCTCCACTTT. It encodes CASSYGRGDNSPLHF.

The chain has TRBV24-1 and TRBJ1-5, with TRBD1 as a possible D gene (5 bases). The CDR3 is 13 amino acids. V was trimmed by 12 bases and J by 2 bases, leaving 13 bases between them. Germline CDR1 KGHDR, CDR2 SFDVKD. CDR3 sequence reads: CAAGGRGNQPQHF. The CDR3, as DNA: TGTGCCGCCGGGGGTAGGGGCAATCAGCCCCAGCATTTT.

This clonotype has more than one count but fewer than ten. The chain has TRBV24-1 and TRBJ2-3, with TRBD1 identical over 9 bases. The junction had 0 bases not matched to a gene; V was cut back by 9 bases and J by 0 bases. Germline CDR1 and CDR2: KGHDR and SFDVKD. The CDR3 covers 13 residues. In nucleotides, the CDR3 is TGTGCCACCGGACAGGGGAGCACAGATACGCAGTATTTT. Residues: CATGQGSTDTQYF.

The chain couples TRBV19 to TRBJ2-7; 11 nucleotides line up with TRBD2. The germline V gene has CDR1 LNHDA and CDR2 SQIVND (reference sequence). The CDR3 is 14 residues long. V shed 5 bases, J shed 7 bases, and the junction held 7 bases outside the gene matches. The CDR3 reads CASSSPGLAVEQYF. The CDR3 nucleotides read TGTGCCAGTAGTTCCCCGGGACTAGCGGTTGAGCAGTACTTC. Drawing the rest from reference TRBV19 and TRBJ2-7, the complete variable domain is DGGITQSPKYLFRKEGQNVTLSCEQNLNHDAMYWYRQDPGQGLRLIYYSQIVNDFQKGDIAEGYSVSREKKESFPLTVTSAQKNPTAFYLCASSSPGLAVEQYFGPGTRLTVT.

In its sample, this clonotype was seen many times. This sequence joins TRBV5-6 and TRBJ1-4; D remains ambiguous. V was shortened by 1 base and J by 4 bases, with 11 bases between the two germline ends. The germline CDR1 and CDR2 sequences are SGHDT and YYEEEE. The CDR3 spans 15 residues. CDR3 sequence: CASSLYGQINEKLFF. Written as DNA, the CDR3 is TGTGCCAGCAGCTTGTATGGGCAGATTAATGAAAAACTGTTTTTT.

This clonotype was counted at least ten times. V and J are TRBV6-5 and TRBJ2-5; D possibly corresponds to TRBD2 (5 bases). CDR1 is MNHEY and CDR2 is SVGAGI in the germline V gene. The CDR3 is 12 amino acids. V dropped 5 bases and J dropped 5 bases, with 9 bases sitting between them. As DNA, the CDR3 is TGTGCCAGCAGTGCTAGCTTGGAGACCCAGTACTTC. As protein: CASSASLETQYF.

This clonotype was detected many times. The chain joins TRBV6-5 to TRBJ1-1; 9 bases line up with TRBD1. Germline trimming cut 4 bases from V and 1 base from J; bases unmatched to any gene: 4. This CDR3 is 15 amino acids long. Per germline, CDR1 MNHEY and CDR2 SVGAGI. In nucleotides, the CDR3 is TGTGCCAGCAGTTCTCCGGGACAGGGGAACACTGAAGCTTTCTTT. Translation gives CASSSPGQGNTEAFF.

This clonotype has just a few counts. This chain joins TRBV27 and TRBJ2-7, with D possibly being TRBD2 (6 bases). Per germline, CDR1 MNHEY and CDR2 SMNVEV (reference sequence). The CDR3 totals 15 residues. V lost 2 bases, J lost 0 bases, and 11 bases lay in between. The CDR3 is CASSLAGRSSYEQYF. The CDR3 nucleotides read TGTGCCAGCAGTTTAGCGGGACGGAGCTCCTACGAGCAGTACTTC.

The V call is TRBV7-8, the J call TRBJ2-7, with 9 bases aligning to TRBD1. This CDR3 region has 17 residues. The ends lost 7 bases at V and 0 bases at J; junction bases unmatched: 13. From germline, CDR1 is SGHVS and CDR2 FQNEAQ. The CDR3 spells CASTDVPGQGTSYEQYF. As DNA, the CDR3 is TGTGCCAGCACCGATGTCCCGGGACAGGGAACCTCCTACGAGCAGTACTTC.

Comment on this clonotype: One end of the junction is discordant with germline, which a read error may explain. The rearrangement joins TRBV12-3 or TRBV12-4 to TRBJ1-5; D is perhaps TRBD1 (6 bases). The CDR3 is 17 residues long. The CDR3 bases are TGTGCCAGCAGGACGGCAGGGGTTGAATCCTACAATGAGCCCCAGCATTTT. Residues: CASRTAGVESYNEPQHF.

This clonotype was seen at least ten times. The chain carries TRBV7-9 and TRBJ1-1; D is undetermined. Germline V gene sequence: CDR1 SEHNR, CDR2 FQNEAQ (reference sequence). Trimming cost V 6 bases and J 4 bases, with 12 bases left between them. CDR3 length: 13 amino acids. The CDR3 reads CASRGVSGTEAFF. The CDR3 bases are TGTGCCAGCAGGGGAGTGTCGGGCACTGAAGCTTTCTTT.

J is TRBJ1-4 and V is TRBV12-5; 8 bases line up with TRBD1. Germline-derived CDR1 and CDR2 are LGHNT and FRNRAP. The junction had 5 bases not matched to a gene; V was cut back by 3 bases and J by 5 bases. The CDR3 has 15 residues. The DNA of the CDR3 is TGTGCTAGTGGTTTCTCGGACAGGGAGAATGAAAAACTGTTTTTT. It encodes CASGFSDRENEKLFF.

V is TRBV10-3 and J is TRBJ2-5; D gene ambiguous. The V gene's germline CDR1 is ENHRY and CDR2 SYGVKD. Trimming stripped 6 bases from V and 2 bases from J, with 10 bases between. The CDR3 has 13 residues. CDR3 coding DNA: TGTGCCATCAGGATTTCGATGCAAGAGACCCAGTACTTC. Encoded protein: CAIRISMQETQYF.

This clonotype occurred once. This sequence joins TRBV29-1 and TRBJ1-1; 7 nucleotides align to TRBD1. V trimming: 8 bases; J trimming: 1 base; junction bases outside the gene matches: 7. Per germline, CDR1 SQVTM and CDR2 ANQGSEA. CDR3 size: 13 residues. The CDR3 coding sequence is TGCAGCAGTTCCGGGACAGAGAACACTGAAGCTTTCTTT. Translation gives CSSSGTENTEAFF.